This TCR beta chain was obtained from a study of T cell repertoires in cytomegalovirus infection. Study background: The study used recently identified HLA-C-restricted and well-studied HLA-B-restricted CMV epitopes.

The length of the CDR3 is 14 residues. The germline V gene has CDR1 KGHDR and CDR2 SFDVKD. Trimming shortened V by 3 bases and J by 7 bases, and 12 bases separated the two germline ends. Study-wide results and caveats: Based on cumulative public TCR beta family frequency, carriers of CMV plus the relevant HLA were identified.

This clonotype showed up just once. What it recognizes is unknown. Via MiXCR, TCRdb re-called the reads, giving one row per CDR3 protein. Among roughly 800,000 distinct CDR3 sequences, 29% were seen once, and the ten largest hold approximately 14%. The receptor comes from a human donor in good health (CMV status not recorded). Some clones in this sample may be carry-over from other donors' samples. Sequencing was performed on cultured CD8+ T cells from PBMCs, taken from culture after CMV antigen stimulation. The V call is TRBV24-1, the J call TRBJ2-1; D is tentatively TRBD1 or TRBD2 (5 bases each). Here the CDR3 reads CATSDGTDWNEQFF. The CDR3 bases are TGTGCCACCAGTGATGGGACGGACTGGAATGAGCAGTTCTTC.